This T cell receptor beta chain emerged from a study of cytomegalovirus exposure and HLA in healthy donors. Study-level findings and limits: In a later analysis, 15,000 to 20,000 TCR beta sequences were associated with HLA alleles at 0.05 false discovery rate. Analysis performed later showed TCR beta chains linked to HLA being more clonally expanded than equally common others. Reportedly, cytomegalovirus status was diagnosed with high sensitivity and specificity. The study designated about 160 TCR beta chains cytomegalovirus-associated.

As concerns this clone: No antigen is known for it.

It was with 60 Vbeta and 13 Jbeta primers that the PCR ran. The repertoire was sequenced with immunoSEQ multiplex PCR; TCRdb's copy has only in-frame clones and lacks some. The sample yields 100,000 to 150,000 clones, approximately 80% seen once. Deletions cut 2 bases from V and 8 bases from J, with 12 bases between. The CDR3 is made up of 13 amino acids. Germline-derived CDR1 and CDR2 are MNHNY and SVGAGI (reference sequence). The sequenced sample was PBMCs. This clonotype was sampled from a man over 45 in good health and CMV-seronegative. The chain uses TRBV6-6 and TRBJ1-1; D unclear. Here the CDR3 DNA reads TGTGCCAGCAGTTACGTTTGGTCCGGGGAAGCTTTCTTT. Amino acid sequence: CASSYVWSGEAFF.